This record concerns one T cell receptor (beta chain) sequence. The antigen remains undetermined. These data come from a study of a mutant IDH1 vaccine in newly diagnosed glioma. Study-level information: Across weeks 1, 3, 5, 7, 11, 15, 19 and 23, patients received a vaccination each time, eight in all. Treated patients had a mean age of 40.4 years and a roughly 60% male, 37.5% female split.

The germline CDR1 and CDR2 sequences are MNHEY and SVGAGI. Trimming cost V 0 bases and J 4 bases, with 9 bases left between them. The CDR3 spans 14 residues. Overall study results and limits: Among patients, roughly 94% showed immune responses induced by the vaccine.

Time point of the sample: week 5, during vaccination. Vaccine doses each comprised 300 ug of mutant IDH1 20-mer peptide, with topical imiquimod. The protocol was immunoSEQ multiplex PCR, while the TCRdb copy is restricted to in-frame clones and leaves out a portion. Here the sample spans around 50,000 clones, 75% to 90% being singletons. The chain joins TRBV6-5 to TRBJ1-2, with D possibly matching TRBD1 (5 bases). The clonotype originates from a woman in her 40s with glioma. This specimen was PBMCs, taken from a glioma patient whose treatment included an IDH1 peptide vaccine. Here the CDR3 reads CASSYSSTVYGYTF. CDR3 sequence (DNA): TGTGCCAGCAGTTACTCGTCGACAGTCTATGGCTACACCTTC.